This passage covers 10 T cell receptor beta chains from one sample sequenced in a study of cytomegalovirus exposure and HLA in healthy donors (TCRdb year 2017). The library was made by the immunoSEQ multiplex PCR assay. For the multiplex PCR, a mixture combining 60 forward primers for TCR Vbeta segments and 13 reverse primers for TCR Jbeta segments was used. The source is immuneACCESS, and TCRdb retained only in-frame sequences with V and J called. Part of the clones is not carried over; for the studies checked, unresolved V genes explain less than half of this, and the remainder is unexplained. This sample comprises roughly 100,000 clones, approximately 85% of them detected only once. 1.5% to 2% of the sample belongs to the ten largest clones. Sequenced: PBMCs. The receptors here all came from a man aged 50 or older in good health and CMV-seronegative.

The rearrangement uses TRBV21-1 and TRBJ2-2; the D call of TRBD1 is as the table states it, not checked on the DNA. TRBV21-1 is annotated as a pseudogene. This CDR3 is 16 amino acids long. CDR3 region: CASSIYRPIVAGELFF. The CDR3 DNA is TGTGCCAGCAGCATCTACAGGCCGATAGTGGCCGGGGAGCTGTTTTTT.

This clone was picked up a small number of times. The gene calls are TRBV4-2 and TRBJ1-4; D uncertain. The CDR3 loop spans 14 amino acids. The V gene's germline CDR1 is LGHNA and CDR2 YNFKEQ. Trimming pared 0 bases from V and 4 bases from J, leaving 6 bases between. The CDR3 spells CASSQDNSNEKLFF. The DNA for the CDR3 is TGTGCCAGCAGCCAAGATAACAGTAATGAAAAACTGTTTTTT.

The CDR3 region has the DNA TGTGCCAGCAGTGACTCTCTGGGGGCCAACGTCCTGACTTTC. Translated: CASSDSLGANVLTF. V usage is TRBV6-4 and J usage is TRBJ2-6; D uncertain. The V end was cut by 0 bases, the J end by 4 bases, with 4 bases between. Per germline, CDR1 MRHNA and CDR2 SNTAGT. CDR3 length: 14 amino acids.

This clone has a handful of counts. This sequence joins TRBV30 and TRBJ2-7; possibly TRBD2 for D (6 bases). The CDR3 length is 12 residues. Germline V gives CDR1 GTSNPN, CDR2 SVGIG (reference sequence). V lost 2 bases, J lost 4 bases, and 9 bases lay in between. The CDR3 region has the DNA TGTGCCTGGAGTCGGGGGTTTTACGAGCAGTACTTC. Translated, it gives CAWSRGFYEQYF.

The chain recombines TRBV15 with TRBJ1-2, with 7 bases identical to TRBD1. This CDR3 is 16 amino acids long. V lost 0 bases, J lost 4 bases, and 8 bases stayed unmatched. Per germline, CDR1 LNHNV and CDR2 YYDKDF (reference sequence). The CDR3 loop is CATSRDRSRDSYGYTF. In nucleotides, the CDR3 is TGTGCCACCAGCAGAGATCGGAGTAGGGACAGCTATGGCTACACCTTC.

V and J are TRBV7-8 and TRBJ1-1, with a weak D call TRBD1 (5 bases). This CDR3 has 13 amino acids. Germline V gene sequence: CDR1 SGHVS, CDR2 FQNEAQ. With 5 bases removed from V and 8 bases from J, the gap between germline ends came to 15 bases. The CDR3 protein is CASSPRQTLEAFF. Written as DNA, the CDR3 is TGTGCCAGCAGCCCCCGACAGACCCTCGAAGCTTTCTTT.

The table lists this clone with a count of one. This rearrangement joins TRBV2 to TRBJ2-3, with a tentative D call TRBD2 (6 bases). Germline lookup yields CDR1 SNHLY and CDR2 FYNNEI. CDR3 length equals 14 residues. V gave up 4 bases and J gave up 5 bases, with 13 bases separating them. The CDR3 DNA is TGTGCCAGCAGTGGAGGAGGGTGGGGAGATACGCAGTATTTT. Translated: CASSGGGWGDTQYF. The full variable domain, its missing parts supplied by reference TRBV2 and TRBJ2-3, is EPEVTQTPSHQVTQMGQEVILRCVPISNHLYFYWYRQILGQKVEFLVSFYNNEISEKSEIFDDQFSVERPDGSNFTLKIRSTKLEDSAMYFCASSGGGWGDTQYFGPGTRLTVL.

The genes are TRBV29-1 and TRBJ2-5; 10 bases are shared with TRBD1. Germline V gene data show CDR1 as SQVTM and CDR2 as ANQGSEA. Losses at the gene ends were 7 bases for V and 3 bases for J; bases not matched to a gene: 5. This CDR3 has 13 amino acids. CDR3 protein: CSGDRGGEETQYF. CDR3 in DNA: TGCAGCGGGGACAGGGGAGGAGAAGAGACCCAGTACTTC.

The rearrangement uses TRBV10-3 and TRBJ1-5; D possibly corresponds to TRBD1 (5 bases). Germline V gives CDR1 ENHRY, CDR2 SYGVKD. The ends were cut back, 6 bases at V and 5 bases at J, with 11 bases in the middle. CDR3 size: 13 residues. CDR3: CAIRGGIDQPQHF. DNA of the CDR3: TGTGCCATCAGGGGGGGGATTGATCAGCCCCAGCATTTT.

The chain combines TRBV4-1 with TRBJ1-5; D is possibly TRBD1 (5 bases). V gave up 0 bases and J gave up 3 bases, with 9 bases separating them. From germline, CDR1 is MGHRA and CDR2 YSYEKL. The CDR3 is made up of 15 amino acids. In DNA, the CDR3 is TGCGCCAGCAGCCAAGAGCGGGGCTCCAATCAGCCCCAGCATTTT. Translated, it gives CASSQERGSNQPQHF.